One and the same sample provided the 25 T cell receptor beta chains below, sequenced in a study of OX40 agonist ivuxolimab in advanced cancers. The protocol was immunoSEQ multiplex PCR, while the TCRdb copy is restricted to in-frame clones and leaves out a portion. This table has 60,000 or so clones, roughly 89% appearing once. Sequencing used CD4+ or CD8+ T cells sorted from blood, obtained in a trial of the OX40 agonist ivuxolimab. These receptors were obtained from an adult with an advanced solid tumor such as melanoma, head and neck, liver or kidney cancer.

V usage is TRBV30 and J usage is TRBJ2-3; D tentatively fits TRBD1 or TRBD2 (6 bases each). Trimming shortened V by 2 bases and J by 3 bases, and 12 bases separated the two germline ends. This CDR3 is built from 14 residues. The germline V gene has CDR1 GTSNPN and CDR2 SVGIG (reference sequence). The CDR3 DNA follows: TGTGCCTGGAGTCGGGGGCTGCAGACAGATACGCAGTATTTT. This encodes CAWSRGLQTDTQYF.

As for this clone: Other nucleotide sequences from this sample produce the same CDR3. The CDR3 region has the DNA TGTGCCAGCAGCCTTGCGGGGGGGCCCTACAATGAGCAGTTCTTC. It specifies CASSLAGGPYNEQFF. V gene TRBV11-3 combines with J gene TRBJ2-1, with TRBD2 identical over 9 bases. This CDR3 region has 15 residues. The ends lost 5 bases at V and 2 bases at J; junction bases unmatched: 4. Germline-derived CDR1 and CDR2 are SGHNT and YENEEA.

This clone came up a few times. The CDR3 nucleotides read TGCAGCGTCTCCCGGGGTTACTCCTACGAGCAGTACTTC. Protein sequence: CSVSRGYSYEQYF. The chain links TRBV29-1 to TRBJ2-7, with D perhaps TRBD2 (5 bases). The CDR3 spans 13 residues. Trimming removed 6 bases from V and 0 bases from J, with 12 bases in between. Germline-derived CDR1 and CDR2 are SQVTM and ANQGSEA.

This sequence joins TRBV7-2 and TRBJ1-4, with a possible D match to TRBD1 (5 bases). The CDR3 contains 15 residues. Deletions cut 5 bases from V and 0 bases from J, with 10 bases between. CDR1 and CDR2 from the germline V gene are SGHTA and FQGNSA. The CDR3 here is CASSRDFATNEKLFF. The CDR3 DNA follows: TGTGCCAGCAGCCGGGACTTTGCAACTAATGAAAAACTGTTTTTT.

The chain couples TRBV21-1 to TRBJ2-5; the table's D call, TRBD1, has no DNA check behind it. TRBV21-1 constitutes a pseudogene. The CDR3 spans 16 residues. The CDR3 sequence: CASSKEPQGAQETQYF. CDR3 nucleotide sequence: TGTGCCAGCAGCAAAGAGCCCCAGGGCGCACAAGAGACCCAGTACTTC.

The chain links TRBV6-5 to TRBJ1-1; 8 nucleotides align to TRBD1. V shed 4 bases and J 1 base; nucleotides not matched to a gene: 5. From germline, CDR1 is MNHEY and CDR2 SVGAGI. This CDR3 has 15 amino acids. The CDR3 region is CASSLTGVSNTEAFF. The DNA of the CDR3 is TGTGCCAGCAGTTTGACAGGGGTCTCGAACACTGAAGCTTTCTTT.

In this sample, this clone turned up a few times. A much larger clone sits a single nucleotide away, making a read error possible. The CDR3 coding sequence is TGCGCCAGCAGGCGGGAGGGGGGCGGGGCCAACGTCCTGACTTTC. It yields the protein CASRREGGGANVLTF. This chain joins TRBV5-1 and TRBJ2-6, with TRBD2 matching over 9 bases. Germline CDR1 is SGHRS and CDR2 is YFSETQ. Trimming took 5 bases from V and 4 from J; bases not matched to a gene: 4. CDR3 size: 15 residues.

The J gene is TRBJ2-1, the V gene TRBV15, with TRBD2 identical over 9 bases. This CDR3 is built from 17 residues. Germline V gene data show CDR1 as LNHNV and CDR2 as YYDKDF (reference sequence). With V trimmed by 0 bases and J by 1 base, 4 bases remained unmatched. The CDR3 loop is CATSRDMTSGSYNEQFF. CDR3 nucleotide sequence: TGTGCCACCAGCAGAGATATGACTAGCGGTTCCTACAATGAGCAGTTCTTC.

The chain joins TRBV7-8 to TRBJ2-7; 9 bases are shared with TRBD2. J gave up 3 bases and V 1 base, and 7 bases lay outside the gene matches. Germline V gives CDR1 SGHVS, CDR2 FQNEAQ. The CDR3 is 16 amino acids. The DNA for the CDR3 is TGTGCCAGCAGCTTAGAAGGCGGGAGGGCCGGCTACGAGCAGTACTTC. Its translation is CASSLEGGRAGYEQYF.

This clone has only a few counts. V gene TRBV7-9 combines with J gene TRBJ2-3, with D possibly TRBD1 on 5 matching bases. V gave up 1 base and J gave up 0 bases, with 14 bases separating them. The CDR3 loop spans 17 amino acids. The V gene's germline CDR1 is SEHNR and CDR2 FQNEAQ (reference sequence). The CDR3 nucleotides read TGTGCCAGCAGCTTAGATGCAGGGCGCGCTAGCACAGATACGCAGTATTTT. Translating it yields CASSLDAGRASTDTQYF.

The J gene is TRBJ2-1, the V gene TRBV9; D remains ambiguous. The CDR3 has 13 residues. Trimming left V 2 bases short and J 7 bases short, with 10 bases between. Germline loops: CDR1 SGDLS, CDR2 YYNGEE. The DNA for the CDR3 is TGTGCCAGCAGCGTCGGCCGGAGTAATGAGCAGTTCTTC. Encoded protein: CASSVGRSNEQFF.

CDR3 coding DNA: TGCGCCAGCAGCACTGGGGTAGCGGGGGGCTACAATGAGCAGTTCTTC. It codes for CASSTGVAGGYNEQFF. This sequence joins TRBV5-1 and TRBJ2-1; 10 bases agree with TRBD2. After removal of 4 bases from V and 3 bases from J, the junction contained 7 bases not matched to a gene. Germline V gives CDR1 SGHRS, CDR2 YFSETQ. This CDR3 contains 16 residues.

The chain couples TRBV19 to TRBJ2-6; D remains ambiguous. The CDR3 totals 15 residues. Trimming stripped 4 bases from V and 0 bases from J, with 7 bases between. Germline-derived CDR1 and CDR2 are LNHDA and SQIVND (reference sequence). CDR3 in DNA: TGTGCCAGTAGTACCACCGGCTCTGGGGCCAACGTCCTGACTTTC. It translates to CASSTTGSGANVLTF.

The sample holds one count of this clone. The chain is built from TRBV2 and TRBJ1-1; D gene unclear. V was trimmed by 8 bases and J by 1 base, leaving 8 bases between them. The CDR3 is 12 amino acids. Germline V gives CDR1 SNHLY, CDR2 FYNNEI. As DNA, the CDR3 is TGTGCCAGCTCCCGGGAGAACACTGAAGCTTTCTTT. Translation gives CASSRENTEAFF.

As for this clone: This CDR3 is also generated by other DNA sequences in the sample. This chain uses TRBV6-4 with TRBJ2-2, with no clear D. The CDR3 spans 13 residues. With 1 base removed from V and 1 base from J, the gap between germline ends came to 1 base. Germline V lookup: CDR1 MRHNA, CDR2 SNTAGT. In DNA, the CDR3 is TGTGCCAGCAGTGACTTGAACACCGGGGAGCTGTTTTTT. Protein sequence: CASSDLNTGELFF.

The chain employs TRBV15 and TRBJ1-6; weak D call: TRBD1 (6 bases). V gave up 5 bases and J gave up 5 bases, with 16 bases separating them. This CDR3 has 16 residues. Germline V gene data show CDR1 as LNHNV and CDR2 as YYDKDF (reference sequence). CDR3 residues: CATSELLHRDNSPLHF. CDR3 bases: TGTGCCACCAGCGAGTTACTTCACAGGGATAATTCACCCCTCCACTTT.

The chain employs TRBV11-2 and TRBJ1-1, with 7 bases aligning to TRBD1. The CDR3 length is 18 residues. V lost 5 bases and J lost 4; bases outside the gene matches: 19. Germline loops: CDR1 SGHAT, CDR2 FQNNGV. CDR3 in DNA: TGTGCCAGCAGCCTAAGGGACAGCGGAACCCCTGGGGGCACTGAAGCTTTCTTT. Protein product: CASSLRDSGTPGGTEAFF.

This CDR3 is CARTGPSTDTQYF. CDR3 coding DNA: TGTGCCAGGACAGGGCCCAGCACAGATACGCAGTATTTT. This rearrangement joins TRBV7-9 to TRBJ2-3; 7 nucleotides agree with TRBD1. Trimming removed 9 bases from V and 0 bases from J; junction bases left unmatched: 3. The CDR3 is made up of 13 amino acids. Looked up from germline, CDR1 is SEHNR and CDR2 is FQNEAQ (reference sequence).

The table lists this clone with a few counts. The chain employs TRBV18 and TRBJ2-7, with D unresolved. Trimming took off 1 base at V and 1 base at J, with 8 bases between the two ends. The CDR3 consists of 14 residues. Germline V gene lookup returns CDR1 KGHSH and CDR2 LQKENI. The CDR3 DNA reads as TGTGCCAGCTCACCACGAGAGGTGTCCTACGAGCAGTACTTC. It is translated as CASSPREVSYEQYF.

CDR3 nucleotides: TGCGCCAGCAGGCTCGAGGCGGGAGCAAACGAGCAGTACTTC. Residues: CASRLEAGANEQYF. The genes are TRBV5-1 and TRBJ2-7; 7 bases agree with TRBD2. There are 14 residues in the CDR3. Losses at the gene ends were 5 bases for V and 5 bases for J; bases not matched to a gene: 10. Germline lookup yields CDR1 SGHRS and CDR2 YFSETQ.

This clone was detected once. This CDR3 is CASSLEGGRYTF. CDR3 coding DNA: TGCGCCAGCAGCCTTGAGGGGGGTCGCTACACCTTC. The chain uses TRBV5-1 and TRBJ1-2; D perhaps matches TRBD1 (6 bases). CDR1 SGHRS and CDR2 YFSETQ come from the germline V gene. The V end was cut by 4 bases, the J end by 9 bases, with 13 bases between. The CDR3 consists of 12 residues.

CDR3 residues: CASSLAAGNNEQFF. CDR3 nucleotides: TGCGCCAGCAGCTTGGCTGCAGGGAACAATGAGCAGTTCTTC. This chain links TRBV5-1 with TRBJ2-1; TRBD1 is a possible D gene (5 bases). From germline, CDR1 is SGHRS and CDR2 YFSETQ. This CDR3 contains 14 residues. V gave up 0 bases and J gave up 5 bases, with 9 bases separating them. Based on the CDR3 plus reference TRBV5-1 and TRBJ2-1, the full variable domain is KAGVTQTPRYLIKTRGQQVTLSCSPISGHRSVSWYQQTPGQGLQFLFEYFSETQRNKGNFPGRFSGRQFSNSRSEMNVSTLELGDSALYLCASSLAAGNNEQFFGPGTRLTVL.

Only one count was recorded for this clone. This chain uses TRBV19 with TRBJ1-1; 7 nucleotides line up with TRBD1. J lost 4 bases, V lost 5 bases, and 7 bases had no gene match. The CDR3 sequence is 14 residues long. Germline V lookup: CDR1 LNHDA, CDR2 SQIVND (reference sequence). The DNA of the CDR3 is TGTGCCAGTAGTCTGGACCGGGACAGCACTGAAGCTTTCTTT. It encodes CASSLDRDSTEAFF.

The chain joins TRBV5-4 to TRBJ1-1; 11 nucleotides align to TRBD1. V was pared by 4 bases and J by 2 bases, with 16 bases of the junction left unmatched. Germline CDR1 is SGHNT and CDR2 is YYREEE (reference sequence). The CDR3 extends over 19 amino acids. The CDR3 protein is CASSPGQGAGKGVNTEAFF. CDR3 DNA: TGTGCCAGCAGCCCCGGACAGGGGGCGGGGAAGGGGGTCAACACTGAAGCTTTCTTT.

The chain has TRBV6-1 and TRBJ2-7; D is unresolved. V lost 3 bases to trimming and J lost 3 bases, with 6 bases between them. Germline V lookup: CDR1 MNHNS, CDR2 SASEGT. The CDR3 spans 12 residues. CDR3 DNA sequence: TGTGCCAGCAGTGACACCCTCTACGAGCAGTACTTC. Its protein is CASSDTLYEQYF.